This T cell receptor beta chain came from a study of cytomegalovirus exposure and HLA in healthy donors. Separate from the approximately 700-subject first cohort was the approximately 120-subject validation cohort, to which the donors belonged. The CDR3 length is 14 residues. Trimming removed 4 bases at V and 6 bases at J, with 13 bases between. From germline, CDR1 is MNHEY and CDR2 SMNVEV (reference sequence). TCRdb's table, derived via immunoSEQ multiplex PCR, lists solely in-frame clones and lacks some. The sample has hundreds of thousands of clones; approximately 87% are singletons. In regard to this clone: Its antigen is currently unknown.

Notes on the study in general: Rarity characterized most TCR sequences, yet some public TCRs appeared in many donors. Reportedly, cytomegalovirus status was diagnosed with high sensitivity and specificity. TCR beta chains numbering 164 were designated cytomegalovirus-associated.

The origin of this receptor is a young woman in good health and CMV-seronegative. The sequencing sample was made of PBMCs. V usage is TRBV27 and J usage is TRBJ2-1; perhaps TRBD2 as D (5 bases). The CDR3 DNA is TGTGCCAGCAGTTATGAGGGTATGGTCAATGAGCAGTTCTTC. It yields the protein CASSYEGMVNEQFF.